This T cell receptor (beta chain) came from a study of beta chain features in type 1 diabetes. For the study at large: The study found patients and healthy donors alike in age, gender and cell yields.

Study results and limitations: A pattern of fewer insertions and more deletions at VDJ junctions was seen in type 1 diabetes patients.

All of the isolated RNA was reverse transcribed, so expressed TCRB transcripts were sequenced. TCRdb's copy holds only in-frame clones and misses some; the assay was immunoSEQ multiplex PCR. The sample consists of about 320,000 clones, 14% of them appearing once. Trimming pared 6 bases from V and 0 bases from J, leaving 15 bases between. The germline CDR1 and CDR2 sequences are ENHRY and SYGVKD. The CDR3 is 16 residues long. This clone was observed a handful of times. The target antigen is unknown. The sequence was collected from a man aged 25-45 years in good health. Sequencing input: central memory CD4+ T cells from blood. The chain couples TRBV10-3 to TRBJ1-5, with TRBD1 as a possible D gene (6 bases). The CDR3 protein is CAIRDEGQFSNQPQHF. The CDR3 DNA follows: TGTGCCATCAGAGACGAAGGACAGTTTAGCAATCAGCCCCAGCATTTT.